This entry features one T cell receptor beta chain sequence. These data originate in a study of T cells in Graves' hyperthyroidism and ophthalmopathy. The source material, RNA transcripts, was used to amplify TCR beta CDR3 regions. TCR CDR3 regions were first amplified by RT-PCR with HTBI primers. TCRdb ran MiXCR on the multiplex PCR reads and lists one entry per CDR3 protein. The sample includes under 300,000 distinct CDR3 sequences, less than 30% seen only once; the top ten take 20% to 30%. Sequencing was done on a sample of blood. The source is a middle-aged man with Graves' hyperthyroidism that later progressed to Graves' ophthalmopathy.

CDR3 sequence: CASSPRTGEPEAFF. In DNA form, the CDR3 reads TGTGCCAGCAGTCCCCGGACAGGGGAGCCTGAAGCTTTCTTT. This chain joins TRBV12-3 or TRBV12-4 and TRBJ1-1; 9 nucleotides line up with TRBD1. The length of the CDR3 is 14 residues. Losses at the gene ends were 5 bases for V and 6 bases for J; bases not matched to a gene: 7.